This TCR beta chain was captured in a study of control samples from healthy donors and cancer patients. TCRdb's table, derived via immunoSEQ multiplex PCR, lists solely in-frame clones and lacks some. This table has roughly 9,200 clones, roughly nine tenths appearing once. Germline V lookup: CDR1 MNHNS, CDR2 SASEGT. The CDR3 extends over 15 amino acids. The V gene end was trimmed by 3 bases and the J gene end by 7 bases; junction bases not matched to a gene: 9. V is TRBV6-1 and J is TRBJ1-5; 7 bases match TRBD1. The TCR originated in a man between 60 and 70 years old with colorectal cancer. Sequencing used PBMCs. DNA for the CDR3: TGTGCCAGCAGTGACCCAGGGGGAATTAGACAGCCCCAGCATTTT. Translated, it gives CASSDPGGIRQPQHF.